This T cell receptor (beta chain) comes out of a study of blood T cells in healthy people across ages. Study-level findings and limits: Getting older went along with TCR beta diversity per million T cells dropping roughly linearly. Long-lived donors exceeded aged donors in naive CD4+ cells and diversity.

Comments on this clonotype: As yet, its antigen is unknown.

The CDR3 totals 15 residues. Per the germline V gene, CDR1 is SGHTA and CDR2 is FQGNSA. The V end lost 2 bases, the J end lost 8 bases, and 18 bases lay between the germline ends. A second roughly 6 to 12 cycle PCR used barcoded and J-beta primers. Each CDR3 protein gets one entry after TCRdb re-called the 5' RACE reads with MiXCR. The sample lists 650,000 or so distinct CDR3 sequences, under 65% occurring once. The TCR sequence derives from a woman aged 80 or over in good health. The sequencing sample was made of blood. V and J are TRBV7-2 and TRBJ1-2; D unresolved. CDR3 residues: CASSLQTLSKQGYTF. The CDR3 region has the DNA TGTGCCAGCAGCTTACAAACCCTTTCCAAGCAGGGCTACACCTTC.